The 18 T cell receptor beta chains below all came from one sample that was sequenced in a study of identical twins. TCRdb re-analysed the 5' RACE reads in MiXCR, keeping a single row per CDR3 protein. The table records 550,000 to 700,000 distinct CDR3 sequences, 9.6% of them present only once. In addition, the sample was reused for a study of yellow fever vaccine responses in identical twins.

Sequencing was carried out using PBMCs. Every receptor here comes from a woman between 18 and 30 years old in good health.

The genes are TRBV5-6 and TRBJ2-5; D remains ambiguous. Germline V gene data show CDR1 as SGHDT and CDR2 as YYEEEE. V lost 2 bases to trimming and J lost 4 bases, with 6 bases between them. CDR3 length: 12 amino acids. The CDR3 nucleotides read TGTGCCAGCAGCTTCAGGCTAGAGACCCAGTACTTC. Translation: CASSFRLETQYF.

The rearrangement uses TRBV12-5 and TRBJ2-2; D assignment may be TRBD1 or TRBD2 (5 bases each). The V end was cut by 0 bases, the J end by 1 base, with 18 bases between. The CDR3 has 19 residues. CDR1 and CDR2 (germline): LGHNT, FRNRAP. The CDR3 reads CASGLVLGPAGRNTGELFF. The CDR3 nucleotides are TGTGCTAGTGGTTTGGTACTAGGTCCCGCAGGGCGGAACACCGGGGAGCTGTTTTTT.

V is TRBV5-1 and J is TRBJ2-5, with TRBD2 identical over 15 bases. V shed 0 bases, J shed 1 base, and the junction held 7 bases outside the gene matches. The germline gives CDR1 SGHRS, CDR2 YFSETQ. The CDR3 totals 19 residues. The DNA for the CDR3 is TGCGCCAGCAGCTTGGCCCCCGGGACTAGCGGGGGGCCCCAAGAGACCCAGTACTTC. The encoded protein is CASSLAPGTSGGPQETQYF. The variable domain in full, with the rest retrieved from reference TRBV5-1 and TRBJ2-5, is KAGVTQTPRYLIKTRGQQVTLSCSPISGHRSVSWYQQTPGQGLQFLFEYFSETQRNKGNFPGRFSGRQFSNSRSEMNVSTLELGDSALYLCASSLAPGTSGGPQETQYFGPGTRLLVL.

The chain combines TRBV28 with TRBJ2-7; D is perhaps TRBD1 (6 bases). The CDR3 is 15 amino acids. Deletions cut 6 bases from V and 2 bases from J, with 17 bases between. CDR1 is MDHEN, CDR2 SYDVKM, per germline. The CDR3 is CASSFVGAPTYEQYF. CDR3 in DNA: TGTGCCAGCAGCTTCGTGGGGGCCCCTACCTACGAGCAGTACTTC.

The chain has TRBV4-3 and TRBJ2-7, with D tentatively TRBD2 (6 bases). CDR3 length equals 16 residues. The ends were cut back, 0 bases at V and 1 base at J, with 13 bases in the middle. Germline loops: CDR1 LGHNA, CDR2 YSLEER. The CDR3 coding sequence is TGCGCCAGCAGCCAAGATAAAACGGGAGTGTCCTACGAGCAGTACTTC. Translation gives CASSQDKTGVSYEQYF.

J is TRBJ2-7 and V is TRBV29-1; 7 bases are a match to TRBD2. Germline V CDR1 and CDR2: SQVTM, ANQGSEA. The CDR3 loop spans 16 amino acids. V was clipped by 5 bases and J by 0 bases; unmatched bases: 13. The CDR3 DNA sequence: TGCAGCGTTAAGGCAACCGGCGGGGGATTCTCCTACGAGCAGTACTTC. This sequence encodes CSVKATGGGFSYEQYF.

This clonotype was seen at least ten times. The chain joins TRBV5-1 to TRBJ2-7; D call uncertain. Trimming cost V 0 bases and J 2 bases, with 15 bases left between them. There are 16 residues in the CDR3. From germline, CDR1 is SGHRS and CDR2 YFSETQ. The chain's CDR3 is CASSLVLRGTPYEQYF. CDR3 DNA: TGCGCCAGCAGCTTGGTTCTGAGAGGCACACCCTACGAGCAGTACTTC.

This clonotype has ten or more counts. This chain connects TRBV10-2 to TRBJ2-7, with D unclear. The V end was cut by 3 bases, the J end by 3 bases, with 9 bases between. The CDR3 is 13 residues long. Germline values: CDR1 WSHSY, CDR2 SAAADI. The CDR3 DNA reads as TGCGCCAGCAGTGAAAGTCAGATCTACGAGCAGTACTTC. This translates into CASSESQIYEQYF.

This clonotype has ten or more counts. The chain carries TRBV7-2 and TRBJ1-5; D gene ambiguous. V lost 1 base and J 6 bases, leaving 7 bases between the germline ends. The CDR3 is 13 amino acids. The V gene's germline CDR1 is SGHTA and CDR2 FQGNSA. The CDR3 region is CASSLVHGQPQHF. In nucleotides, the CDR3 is TGTGCCAGCAGCTTAGTACACGGTCAGCCCCAGCATTTT.

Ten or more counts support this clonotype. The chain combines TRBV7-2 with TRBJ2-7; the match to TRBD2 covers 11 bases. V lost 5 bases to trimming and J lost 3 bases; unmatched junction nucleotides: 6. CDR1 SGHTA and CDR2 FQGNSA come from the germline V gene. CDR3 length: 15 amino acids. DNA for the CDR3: TGTGCCAGCAGCACGGGACTAGCGGTGGTCTACGAGCAGTACTTC. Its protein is CASSTGLAVVYEQYF.

CDR3 coding DNA: TGTGCCAGCAGTGGGACTAGCGGTTATAGCGGGGAGCTGTTTTTT. The encoded protein is CASSGTSGYSGELFF. The chain recombines TRBV2 with TRBJ2-2, with 10 bases lining up with TRBD2. This CDR3 contains 15 residues. Germline V gene sequence: CDR1 SNHLY, CDR2 FYNNEI. Trimming cost V 4 bases and J 7 bases; bases outside gene matches: 6. The whole variable domain, remainder taken from reference TRBV2 and TRBJ2-2, is EPEVTQTPSHQVTQMGQEVILRCVPISNHLYFYWYRQILGQKVEFLVSFYNNEISEKSEIFDDQFSVERPDGSNFTLKIRSTKLEDSAMYFCASSGTSGYSGELFFGEGSRLTVL.

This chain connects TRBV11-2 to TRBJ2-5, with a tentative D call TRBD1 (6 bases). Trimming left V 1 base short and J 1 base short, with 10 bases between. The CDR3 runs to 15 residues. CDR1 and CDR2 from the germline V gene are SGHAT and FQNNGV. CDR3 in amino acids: CASSLARTVQETQYF. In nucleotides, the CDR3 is TGTGCCAGCAGCTTAGCCCGGACAGTCCAAGAGACCCAGTACTTC.

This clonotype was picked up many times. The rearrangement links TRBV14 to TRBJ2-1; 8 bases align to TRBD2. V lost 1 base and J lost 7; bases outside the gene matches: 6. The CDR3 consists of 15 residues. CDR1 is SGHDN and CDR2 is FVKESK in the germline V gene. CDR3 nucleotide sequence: TGTGCCAGCAGCCAAGTTACGGGGGGGCGGAATGAGCAGTTCTTC. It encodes CASSQVTGGRNEQFF.

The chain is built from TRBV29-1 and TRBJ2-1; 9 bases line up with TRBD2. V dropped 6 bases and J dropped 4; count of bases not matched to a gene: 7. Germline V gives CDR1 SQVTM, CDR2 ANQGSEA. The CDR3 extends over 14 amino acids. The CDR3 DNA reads TGCAGCGTGGGGGCGGGGGGGTCGTACAATGAGCAGTTCTTC. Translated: CSVGAGGSYNEQFF.

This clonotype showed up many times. The CDR3, as DNA: TGCGCCAGCAGCGAAGCCCGGGATTCCTCTGAAGCTTTCTTT. Amino acids: CASSEARDSSEAFF. The rearrangement links TRBV5-1 to TRBJ1-1, with unresolved D. This CDR3 has 14 residues. Germline V gene data show CDR1 as SGHRS and CDR2 as YFSETQ. The V end was cut by 4 bases, the J end by 6 bases, with 16 bases between.

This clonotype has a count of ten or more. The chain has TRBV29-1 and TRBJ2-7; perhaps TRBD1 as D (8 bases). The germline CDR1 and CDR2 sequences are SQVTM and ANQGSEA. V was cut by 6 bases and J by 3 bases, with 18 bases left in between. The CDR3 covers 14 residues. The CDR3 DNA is TGCAGCGTGGGGAGGGGGACAGGTGTCTACGAGCAGTACTTC. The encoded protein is CSVGRGTGVYEQYF.

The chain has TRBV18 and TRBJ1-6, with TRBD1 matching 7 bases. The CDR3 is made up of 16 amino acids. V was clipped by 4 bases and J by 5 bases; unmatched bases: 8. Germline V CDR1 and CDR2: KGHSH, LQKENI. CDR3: CASSLAGQPDNSPLHF. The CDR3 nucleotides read TGTGCCAGCTCACTTGCGGGACAGCCAGATAATTCACCCCTCCACTTT. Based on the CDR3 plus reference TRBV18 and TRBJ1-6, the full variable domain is NAGVMQNPRHLVRRRGQEARLRCSPMKGHSHVYWYRQLPEEGLKFMVYLQKENIIDESGMPKERFSAEFPKEGPSILRIQQVVRGDSAAYFCASSLAGQPDNSPLHFGNGTRLTVT.

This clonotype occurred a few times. The CDR3 region has the DNA TGCGCCAGCAGCGGAGGGACAGGAGAAACATATGGCTACACCTTC. This gives the protein CASSGGTGETYGYTF. The rearrangement uses TRBV5-1 and TRBJ1-2; 8 bases match TRBD1. Trimming cost V 4 bases and J 5 bases; bases outside gene matches: 10. The CDR3 totals 15 residues. Germline assignment: CDR1 SGHRS and CDR2 YFSETQ.